Shown below are 21 T cell receptor beta chains from a single sample sequenced in a study of blood T cell repertoires in COVID-19 (dated by TCRdb to about 2020). The method behind the library was the immunoSEQ multiplex PCR assay. Drawn from immuneACCESS, this table holds only the in-frame rearrangements with V and J called that TCRdb kept. Clones are partly lost; checked studies trace under half to an unresolved V gene and leave the rest unexplained. This sample comprises roughly 250,000 clones, about four fifths of them detected only once. Less than 2% of the sample is in the top ten clones. Sequencing was performed on peripheral blood. The receptors derive from a woman aged 40 to 50 who had recovered from COVID-19.

This clone was recorded a few times. This rearrangement joins TRBV30 to TRBJ2-7, with a possible D match to TRBD1 (6 bases). This CDR3 has 13 amino acids. Germline loops: CDR1 GTSNPN, CDR2 SVGIG (reference sequence). Trimming pared 1 base from V and 9 bases from J, leaving 16 bases between. CDR3 sequence reads: CAWSGGQLFGQYF. The CDR3 bases are TGTGCCTGGAGTGGGGGGCAGCTTTTCGGGCAGTACTTC.

This clone was observed at least ten times. This chain joins TRBV7-9 and TRBJ2-2; maybe TRBD1 (5 bases). Trimming pared 6 bases from V and 4 bases from J, leaving 18 bases between. The CDR3 extends over 16 amino acids. CDR1 SEHNR and CDR2 FQNEAQ come from the germline V gene (reference sequence). The CDR3 DNA follows: TGTGCCAGCAGTTCAATTTCCAGGGCGGTCACCGGGGAGCTGTTTTTT. This encodes CASSSISRAVTGELFF.

The chain carries TRBV2 and TRBJ1-5; maybe TRBD1 (5 bases). Looked up from germline, CDR1 is SNHLY and CDR2 is FYNNEI. The V and J ends lost 4 bases and 6 bases respectively, with 13 bases between them. This CDR3 has 14 amino acids. DNA of the CDR3: TGTGCCAGCAGTGGGGTCAGGGATCGTCAGCCCCAGCATTTT. It translates to CASSGVRDRQPQHF.

The chain carries TRBV4-2 and TRBJ1-2, with 7 bases fitting TRBD1. The CDR3 is made up of 16 amino acids. V gave up 3 bases and J gave up 1 base; unmatched junction bases: 8. Germline CDR1 is LGHNA and CDR2 is YNFKEQ. CDR3 in amino acids: CASSHRQGPRNYGYTF. The CDR3 coding sequence is TGTGCCAGCAGCCACCGACAGGGTCCCCGTAACTATGGCTACACCTTC.

The chain carries TRBV5-1 and TRBJ1-5; D is undetermined. V was clipped by 0 bases and J by 7 bases, with 11 bases between them. Looked up from germline, CDR1 is SGHRS and CDR2 is YFSETQ. There are 14 residues in the CDR3. Here the CDR3 DNA reads TGCGCCAGCAGCTTGGGGGGAGGTGGGCAGCCCCAGCATTTT. It specifies CASSLGGGGQPQHF.

The J gene is TRBJ1-5, the V gene TRBV10-2; a possible D gene is TRBD1 (5 bases). Germline V lookup: CDR1 WSHSY, CDR2 SAAADI. The length of the CDR3 is 15 residues. Deletions cut 6 bases from V and 0 bases from J, with 12 bases between. In DNA, the CDR3 is TGCGCCAGCAGCCGCGGGACCGTTAGCAATCAGCCCCAGCATTTT. Translation gives CASSRGTVSNQPQHF.

This sequence joins TRBV2 and TRBJ1-3, with a weak D call TRBD1 (5 bases). This CDR3 region has 15 residues. The ends were cut back, 6 bases at V and 4 bases at J, with 16 bases in the middle. In germline, CDR1 is SNHLY, CDR2 FYNNEI. CDR3 sequence (DNA): TGTGCCAGCAGGGAAACAGGAATGGGCGGAAACACCATATATTTT. The encoded protein is CASRETGMGGNTIYF.

The chain is built from TRBV4-2 and TRBJ2-7, with D possibly being TRBD1 (5 bases). The CDR3 extends over 14 amino acids. Germline lookup yields CDR1 LGHNA and CDR2 YNFKEQ. V was trimmed by 4 bases and J by 1 base, leaving 11 bases between them. For the CDR3, the DNA is TGTGCCAGCAGCCGAGGTCAGGGATCCTACGAGCAGTACTTC. This translates into CASSRGQGSYEQYF.

This clone is deemed medium-sized. The chain uses TRBV29-1 and TRBJ1-2; TRBD1 might be the D (5 bases). Between the trimmed V and J ends, which lost 7 bases and 1 base, there was a span of 19 bases. The germline V gene has CDR1 SQVTM and CDR2 ANQGSEA. This CDR3 is 15 amino acids long. CDR3 amino acids: CSATLGGTNNYGYTF. CDR3 in DNA: TGCAGCGCCACACTGGGGGGGACTAATAACTATGGCTACACCTTC.

This chain connects TRBV6-5 to TRBJ2-2, with D possibly being TRBD1 (6 bases). V lost 4 bases to trimming and J lost 7 bases, with 16 bases between them. This CDR3 has 15 residues. Germline CDR1 is MNHEY and CDR2 is SVGAGI. As DNA, the CDR3 is TGTGCCAGCAGTTCAAACACAGGGATCCTCGGGGAGCTGTTTTTT. Protein: CASSSNTGILGELFF.

The V gene is TRBV6-1, the J gene TRBJ2-3; 10 bases agree with TRBD1. CDR3 length: 15 residues. V lost 2 bases, J lost 4 bases, and 3 bases stayed unmatched. Germline-derived CDR1 and CDR2 are MNHNS and SASEGT. CDR3 in DNA: TGTGCCAGCAGTGAACGAGGGACAGGGGCAGATACGCAGTATTTT. Encoded protein: CASSERGTGADTQYF.

V is TRBV14 and J is TRBJ1-3; D gene unclear. The CDR3 is 13 amino acids. CDR1 and CDR2 (germline): SGHDN, FVKESK. V was clipped by 1 base and J by 7 bases, with 8 bases between them. Written as DNA, the CDR3 is TGTGCCAGCAGCCAAGGCAGTCTCAACACCATATATTTT. As protein: CASSQGSLNTIYF.

V usage is TRBV30 and J usage is TRBJ2-3; TRBD2 might be the D (6 bases). Trimming shortened V by 1 base and J by 4 bases, and 9 bases separated the two germline ends. The CDR3 spans 13 residues. Germline values: CDR1 GTSNPN, CDR2 SVGIG (reference sequence). This chain's CDR3 is CAWSGGTADTQYF. Written as DNA, the CDR3 is TGTGCCTGGAGTGGGGGGACTGCAGATACGCAGTATTTT.

The chain uses TRBV10-3 and TRBJ1-3; a weak D match, TRBD1 (6 bases). The CDR3 totals 15 residues. Germline-derived CDR1 and CDR2 are ENHRY and SYGVKD. V was pared by 6 bases and J by 0 bases, with 12 bases between. The CDR3 spells CAIRNTGNSGNTIYF. DNA for the CDR3: TGTGCCATCAGAAACACAGGGAACTCTGGAAACACCATATATTTT.

Note on this clone: The sample has other DNA sequences that encode this CDR3 too. This CDR3 is CASSWGTGGQETQYF. CDR3 bases: TGCGCCAGCAGCTGGGGGACAGGAGGCCAAGAGACCCAGTACTTC. The chain couples TRBV5-1 to TRBJ2-5, with TRBD1 matching over 8 bases. CDR3 size: 15 residues. The J segment lost 1 base and the V segment lost 3 bases, leaving 5 bases of the junction unmatched. Germline V gene sequence: CDR1 SGHRS, CDR2 YFSETQ. The variable domain in full, completed from reference TRBV5-1 and TRBJ2-5, reads KAGVTQTPRYLIKTRGQQVTLSCSPISGHRSVSWYQQTPGQGLQFLFEYFSETQRNKGNFPGRFSGRQFSNSRSEMNVSTLELGDSALYLCASSWGTGGQETQYFGPGTRLLVL.

The chain joins TRBV4-1 to TRBJ1-6; TRBD1 agrees at 8 bases. The germline gives CDR1 MGHRA, CDR2 YSYEKL. After removal of 6 bases from V and 10 bases from J, the junction contained 20 bases not matched to a gene. The CDR3 extends over 18 amino acids. Here the CDR3 reads CASRPIYSRDRTGSPLHF. Written as DNA, the CDR3 is TGCGCCAGCAGACCAATTTACTCCCGGGACAGGACGGGGTCACCCCTCCACTTT.

This chain uses TRBV11-3 with TRBJ2-7; D is perhaps TRBD2 (5 bases). V dropped 1 base and J dropped 2 bases, with 9 bases sitting between them. This CDR3 is built from 14 residues. Germline V CDR1 and CDR2: SGHNT, YENEEA. DNA for the CDR3: TGTGCCAGCAGCTTAGGCGGGCAGCCCTACGAGCAGTACTTC. Amino acids: CASSLGGQPYEQYF.

Only one count was recorded for this clone. The chain links TRBV5-1 to TRBJ2-2; D is ambiguous. Trimming stripped 0 bases from V and 4 bases from J, with 4 bases between. The germline CDR1 and CDR2 sequences are SGHRS and YFSETQ. The length of the CDR3 is 13 residues. The CDR3 region is CASSLGGTGELFF. The CDR3 region has the DNA TGCGCCAGCAGCTTGGGCGGCACCGGGGAGCTGTTTTTT.

This clone was counted once. The chain is built from TRBV5-4 and TRBJ2-7; 12 positions agree with TRBD2. Trimming removed 4 bases from V and 2 bases from J; junction bases left unmatched: 4. This CDR3 comprises 15 residues. Germline CDR1 SGHNT, CDR2 YYREEE (reference sequence). Here the CDR3 DNA reads TGTGCCAGCAGCCCGCTAGCGGGGGGGCCCTACGAGCAGTACTTC. Its protein product is CASSPLAGGPYEQYF.

The chain uses TRBV28 and TRBJ2-7; maybe TRBD1 (6 bases). Germline values: CDR1 MDHEN, CDR2 SYDVKM. V gave up 7 bases and J gave up 1 base, with 20 bases separating them. The CDR3 is 16 amino acids. The CDR3 region has the DNA TGTGCCAGCAAAAGCGGAACAGGGACCAGGTCCTACGAGCAGTACTTC. It is translated as CASKSGTGTRSYEQYF.

The rearrangement joins TRBV4-2 to TRBJ1-5, with 7 bases fitting TRBD1. Germline trimming cut 5 bases from V and 3 bases from J; bases unmatched to any gene: 7. Germline lookup yields CDR1 LGHNA and CDR2 YNFKEQ. This CDR3 has 15 residues. Here the CDR3 reads CASSESGGNNQPQHF. The CDR3 DNA follows: TGTGCCAGCAGCGAATCAGGGGGTAACAATCAGCCCCAGCATTTT.